The T cell receptor (beta chain) under discussion was sequenced for a study of Ad26.COV2.S vaccination and SARS-CoV-2 variants. Trimming cost V 4 bases and J 3 bases; bases outside gene matches: 6. The CDR3 covers 15 residues. The germline CDR1 and CDR2 sequences are MGHRA and YSYEKL. Treatment: about 20 received Ad26.COV2.S at low or high dose, single or two shots; 5 received placebo; per-sample allocation not given. On day 63 after the first injection, vaccine and placebo recipients gave samples. Method: immunoSEQ multiplex PCR; TCRdb's copy keeps in-frame clones and lacks some. The sample contains nearly 400,000 clones, around 91% of which appear only once.

The chain employs TRBV4-1 and TRBJ2-7; TRBD2 aligns across 10 bases. Specimen: peripheral blood, collected in a trial of Ad26.COV2.S vaccine versus placebo. This clonotype was obtained from a person aged 18 to 59 who received the Ad26.COV2.S COVID-19 vaccine or a placebo. The CDR3 region has the DNA TGCGCCAGCAGCCTCGGGGGGACTAGCGTCTACGAGCAGTACTTC. Translated, it gives CASSLGGTSVYEQYF.